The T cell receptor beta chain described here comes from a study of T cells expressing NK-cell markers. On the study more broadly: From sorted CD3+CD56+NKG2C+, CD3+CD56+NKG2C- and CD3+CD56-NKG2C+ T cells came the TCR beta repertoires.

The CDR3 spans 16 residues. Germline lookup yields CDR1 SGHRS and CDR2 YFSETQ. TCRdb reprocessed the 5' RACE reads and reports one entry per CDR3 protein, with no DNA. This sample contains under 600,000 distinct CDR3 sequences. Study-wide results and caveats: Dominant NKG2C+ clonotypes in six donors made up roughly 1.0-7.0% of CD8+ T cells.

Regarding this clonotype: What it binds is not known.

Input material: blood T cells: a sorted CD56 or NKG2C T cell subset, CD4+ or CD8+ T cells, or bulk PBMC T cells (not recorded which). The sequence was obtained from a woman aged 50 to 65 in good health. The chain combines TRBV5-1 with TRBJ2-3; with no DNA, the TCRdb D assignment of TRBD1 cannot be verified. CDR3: CASSPGVQGGTDTQYF.